The 20 T cell receptor beta chains reported below all come from one sample, sequenced in a study of T-cell memory formation after mild COVID-19. From the 5' RACE reads, TCRdb called clonotypes with MiXCR, one entry per CDR3 protein. There are under 700,000 distinct CDR3 sequences in the sample; roughly 21% occur only once, and 9.5% to 15% lies in the top ten. The specimen sequenced was PBMCs or a T cell subset sorted from them (not recorded which). Receptor source: an adult woman who had mild COVID-19 (a few samples of this study predate the infection). Cell type and time point are not known.

J is TRBJ1-1 and V is TRBV6-6; 7 nucleotides line up with TRBD1. V trimming: 2 bases; J trimming: 4 bases; junction bases outside the gene matches: 10. The CDR3 is 16 residues long. Germline CDR1 MNHNY, CDR2 SVGAGI (reference sequence). The CDR3 loop reads CASSYSYRGSGTEAFF. The DNA of the CDR3 is TGTGCCAGCAGTTACAGCTACAGGGGATCGGGCACTGAAGCTTTCTTT.

The chain uses TRBV4-2 and TRBJ2-7; TRBD1 might be the D (6 bases). The CDR3 totals 15 residues. V was pared by 5 bases and J by 1 base, with 15 bases between. Germline V gene data show CDR1 as LGHNA and CDR2 as YNFKEQ. The CDR3 nucleotides are TGTGCCAGCAGCGCAACAGGGAAAGGGTCCTACGAGCAGTACTTC. It specifies CASSATGKGSYEQYF.

This clonotype has just a few counts. This chain links TRBV6-2 or TRBV6-3 with TRBJ2-1, with D possibly being TRBD2 (5 bases). Germline loops: CDR1 MNHEY, CDR2 SVGEGT. There are 15 residues in the CDR3. The ends were cut back, 6 bases at V and 2 bases at J, with 14 bases in the middle. CDR3 amino acids: CASSQPDSTYNEQFF. As DNA, the CDR3 is TGTGCCAGCAGCCAGCCGGACTCCACCTACAATGAGCAGTTCTTC.

This clonotype turned up a few times. The rearrangement uses TRBV7-9 and TRBJ2-1, with TRBD1 matching 10 bases. V trimming: 11 bases; J trimming: 5 bases; junction bases outside the gene matches: 6. There are 13 residues in the CDR3. In germline, CDR1 is SEHNR, CDR2 FQNEAQ (reference sequence). The CDR3 nucleotides read TGTGCCGAACGGACAGGGGGTGACAATGAGCAGTTCTTC. This sequence encodes CAERTGGDNEQFF.

V gene TRBV12-3 or TRBV12-4 combines with J gene TRBJ2-3; D gene unclear. This CDR3 is 14 amino acids long. V dropped 2 bases and J dropped 3 bases, with 9 bases sitting between them. The CDR3 DNA reads as TGTGCCAGCAGTTTATCCTATGTGACAGATACGCAGTATTTT. This gives the protein CASSLSYVTDTQYF.

This clonotype was picked up a small number of times. The rearrangement uses TRBV29-1 and TRBJ2-5; D is uncertain. V lost 3 bases and J lost 3, with 2 bases in between. The length of the CDR3 is 10 residues. Germline assignment: CDR1 SQVTM and CDR2 ANQGSEA. CDR3 region: CSVDEETQYF. For the CDR3, the DNA is TGCAGCGTTGACGAAGAGACCCAGTACTTC.

This clonotype was counted a few times. An end of the junction differs from the germline gene, which may be a read error. The rearrangement joins TRBV7-7 to TRBJ2-3; weak D call: TRBD2 (7 bases). The V gene's germline CDR1 is SSHAT and CDR2 FNYEAQ (reference sequence). The CDR3 sequence is 13 residues long. CDR3 protein: CASSLGEGQEQYF. The CDR3 DNA sequence: TGTGCTAGCAGCTTAGGGGAGGGACAAGAGCAGTATTTT.

The gene calls are TRBV7-8 and TRBJ2-3; weak D call: TRBD2 (5 bases). This CDR3 is built from 12 residues. Trimming pared 6 bases from V and 12 bases from J, leaving 16 bases between. Germline CDR1 reads SGHVS; CDR2 reads FQNEAQ. CDR3 sequence: CASSETRQRQYF. The CDR3 DNA sequence: TGTGCCAGCAGTGAAACTAGGCAGCGTCAGTATTTT.

The CDR3 loop is CATSERDISGEETQYF. As DNA, the CDR3 is TGTGCCACCAGTGAACGGGACATTAGCGGGGAAGAGACCCAGTACTTC. The chain recombines TRBV24-1 with TRBJ2-5; 8 nucleotides agree with TRBD2. The CDR3 sequence is 16 residues long. V lost 4 bases and J lost 3; bases outside the gene matches: 9. Germline lookup yields CDR1 KGHDR and CDR2 SFDVKD.

This clonotype has only a few counts. The rearrangement uses TRBV19 and TRBJ2-5, with D possibly matching TRBD2 (6 bases). The V gene lost 10 bases and the J gene lost 4 bases, with 13 bases spanning the gap. Germline CDR1 is LNHDA and CDR2 is SQIVND (reference sequence). This CDR3 region has 12 residues. The CDR3 bases are TGTGCCACCCGAGGGCGGGGAGAGACCCAGTACTTC. Protein product: CATRGRGETQYF.

This clonotype was found a few times. V usage is TRBV27 and J usage is TRBJ1-2, with D perhaps matching TRBD1 (6 bases). The V end was cut by 5 bases, the J end by 8 bases, with 12 bases between. CDR3 length equals 12 residues. CDR1 is MNHEY, CDR2 SMNVEV, per germline (reference sequence). Here the CDR3 DNA reads TGTGCCAGCAGTACACAGGGTCGGGGCTACACCTTC. Protein: CASSTQGRGYTF.

The chain has TRBV6-2 or TRBV6-3 and TRBJ1-5; D possibly corresponds to TRBD1 (6 bases). The ends were cut back, 7 bases at V and 3 bases at J, with 10 bases in the middle. The germline CDR1 and CDR2 sequences are MNHEY and SVGEGT. CDR3 length: 13 amino acids. In nucleotides, the CDR3 is TGTGCCAGCACCGACAGGCTCAATCAGCCCCAGCATTTT. Protein: CASTDRLNQPQHF.

This sequence joins TRBV6-2 or TRBV6-3 and TRBJ1-2; 7 bases are a match to TRBD1. Germline CDR1 MNHEY, CDR2 SVGEGT. The CDR3 is made up of 15 amino acids. With V trimmed by 6 bases and J by 1 base, 8 bases remained unmatched. CDR3: CASRAGTDYNYGYTF. The CDR3 region has the DNA TGTGCCAGCAGAGCCGGGACAGATTATAACTATGGCTACACCTTC.

The chain recombines TRBV9 with TRBJ2-1, with TRBD2 identical over 8 bases. Trimming at V came to 3 bases and at J to 9 bases, leaving 8 bases not matched to a gene. Germline V gene lookup returns CDR1 SGDLS and CDR2 YYNGEE. The CDR3 runs 14 residues. As DNA, the CDR3 is TGTGCCAGCAGCGGGGGGACTAGTTATCTTGAGCAGTTCTTC. It translates to CASSGGTSYLEQFF.

The J gene is TRBJ1-1, the V gene TRBV24-1; possibly TRBD1 for D (5 bases). Germline CDR1 reads KGHDR; CDR2 reads SFDVKD. The CDR3 contains 12 residues. V lost 5 bases and J lost 8, with 11 bases in between. The CDR3 protein is CATSALWGEAFF. The CDR3, as DNA: TGTGCCACCAGTGCCTTGTGGGGGGAAGCTTTCTTT.

J is TRBJ1-5 and V is TRBV24-1, with 9 bases matching TRBD1. The CDR3 is 16 residues long. V shed 5 bases, J shed 6 bases, and the junction held 10 bases outside the gene matches. Per germline, CDR1 KGHDR and CDR2 SFDVKD. Here the CDR3 reads CATSAETGGVGQPQHF. The DNA of the CDR3 is TGTGCCACCAGTGCTGAAACAGGGGGCGTAGGTCAGCCCCAGCATTTT.

In its sample, this clonotype was seen a few times. The rearrangement uses TRBV9 and TRBJ2-7, with no clear D. Germline CDR1 reads SGDLS; CDR2 reads YYNGEE. The CDR3 consists of 14 residues. The V end lost 0 bases, the J end lost 2 bases, and 9 bases lay between the germline ends. This chain's CDR3 is CASSVAVFTYEQYF. As DNA, the CDR3 is TGTGCCAGCAGCGTAGCAGTATTCACCTACGAGCAGTACTTC.

This clonotype has a single count. This chain joins TRBV30 and TRBJ1-4; the match to TRBD1 covers 9 bases. The CDR3 consists of 13 residues. Losses at the gene ends were 5 bases for V and 7 bases for J; bases not matched to a gene: 5. Germline loops: CDR1 GTSNPN, CDR2 SVGIG (reference sequence). Here the CDR3 reads CAWGDRASEKLFF. The CDR3 bases are TGTGCCTGGGGGGACAGGGCAAGTGAAAAACTGTTTTTT.

This clonotype was seen more than once but under ten times. This chain links TRBV5-1 with TRBJ2-2, with 13 bases identical to TRBD2. The CDR3 is 15 residues long. V lost 6 bases, J lost 6 bases, and 5 bases stayed unmatched. Germline-derived CDR1 and CDR2 are SGHRS and YFSETQ. CDR3 protein: CASTVGLAGAGELFF. Here the CDR3 DNA reads TGCGCCAGCACCGTCGGACTAGCGGGAGCCGGGGAGCTGTTTTTT.

In regard to this clonotype: The junction and the germline gene differ at one end; a read error may be behind it. The chain uses TRBV6-2 or TRBV6-3 and TRBJ2-3; 7 nucleotides agree with TRBD2. Germline V gene data show CDR1 as MNHEY and CDR2 as SVGEGT. The CDR3 contains 15 residues. The CDR3 DNA reads as TGTGCCAGCAGCAGGGCGGGAGCGACCCAAGATACACAGTATTTT. Encoded protein: CASSRAGATQDTQYF.